The 10 T cell receptor beta chains below were found in one sample sequenced in a study of HIV-infected patients and healthy controls. cDNA was made from roughly 470 ng RNA using alpha and beta constant primers. Separate chain-specific third strand synthesis with multiplexing indices produced the alpha and beta libraries. TCRdb recomputed calls from the 5' RACE reads with MiXCR, one row per CDR3 protein. The repertoire consists of around 8,600 distinct CDR3 sequences, with about 7.3% occurring once and the leading ten covering 34%. No cell fractionation was done, so the repertoire covers all unsorted peripheral blood T cells. This sample comprised blood, obtained before antiretroviral therapy. These receptors originate from an adult with HIV infection. The donor label of this sample is uncertain.

V is TRBV12-5 and J is TRBJ2-5; D perhaps matches TRBD1 (5 bases). The CDR3 totals 15 residues. Germline values: CDR1 LGHNT, CDR2 FRNRAP. Between the trimmed V and J ends, which lost 1 base and 4 bases, there was a span of 13 bases. The CDR3 region is CASGLDPGGAETQYF. CDR3 nucleotides: TGTGCTAGTGGTTTGGACCCCGGTGGGGCAGAGACCCAGTACTTC.

The chain links TRBV30 to TRBJ2-6, with TRBD1 matching 7 bases. The CDR3 has 16 amino acids. The germline CDR1 and CDR2 sequences are GTSNPN and SVGIG (reference sequence). After removal of 5 bases from V and 0 bases from J, the junction contained 7 bases not matched to a gene. CDR3 amino acids: CAWQQGPVSGANVLTF. The DNA of the CDR3 is TGTGCCTGGCAACAGGGGCCCGTCTCTGGGGCCAACGTCCTGACTTTC.

This clonotype was observed many times. The chain recombines TRBV18 with TRBJ2-7, with D perhaps matching TRBD2 (5 bases). The germline V and J ends were trimmed by 3 bases and 5 bases, with 17 bases remaining between them. Germline values: CDR1 KGHSH, CDR2 LQKENI. The CDR3 is 15 residues long. For the CDR3, the DNA is TGTGCCAGCTCACCTTCCGGGCCCGGGATGGACGAGCAGTACTTC. Translated, it gives CASSPSGPGMDEQYF.

By share, this clonotype counts as medium-sized. The chain combines TRBV20-1 with TRBJ1-4, with a tentative D call TRBD1 (6 bases). The CDR3 covers 13 residues. V shed 5 bases and J shed 0 bases, with 7 bases lying between them. CDR1 and CDR2 from the germline V gene are DFQATT and SNEGSKA (reference sequence). CDR3 in amino acids: CSAGQPTNEKLFF. As DNA, the CDR3 is TGCAGTGCTGGACAGCCAACTAATGAAAAACTGTTTTTT.

This clonotype occurred many times. The J gene is TRBJ2-5, the V gene TRBV12-3 or TRBV12-4; TRBD2 matches 9 bases. This CDR3 is built from 15 residues. V was pared by 5 bases and J by 3 bases, with 7 bases of the junction left unmatched. The CDR3 protein is CASSLGASGKETQYF. The DNA for the CDR3 is TGTGCCAGCAGTCTAGGGGCTAGCGGGAAAGAGACCCAGTACTTC.

CDR3 DNA sequence: TGTGCCAGCAGCCTGGACCCCCGGGGCCGCGAGCAGTACTTC. Protein product: CASSLDPRGREQYF. This chain connects TRBV11-2 to TRBJ2-7; D is perhaps TRBD1 or TRBD2 (5 bases each). The CDR3 contains 14 residues. Trimming left V 5 bases short and J 6 bases short, with 17 bases between. Looked up from germline, CDR1 is SGHAT and CDR2 is FQNNGV.

The chain carries TRBV2 and TRBJ1-5; 9 bases map to TRBD1. V was clipped by 6 bases and J by 2 bases; unmatched bases: 5. CDR3 size: 15 residues. CDR1 and CDR2 from the germline V gene are SNHLY and FYNNEI. CDR3 residues: CASSRQGEGNQPQHF. The CDR3 nucleotides are TGTGCCAGCAGCCGACAGGGGGAAGGCAATCAGCCCCAGCATTTT.

The table lists this clonotype with many counts. The chain joins TRBV15 to TRBJ1-1, with no clear D. The CDR3 has 14 residues. The V end lost 5 bases, the J end lost 7 bases, and 17 bases lay between the germline ends. CDR1 and CDR2 (germline): LNHNV, YYDKDF (reference sequence). The CDR3 is CATSLDPTGVEAFF. In nucleotides, the CDR3 is TGTGCCACCAGCTTAGACCCTACCGGGGTTGAAGCTTTCTTT.

The chain is built from TRBV24-1 and TRBJ1-5; tentative D call: TRBD1 (6 bases). The CDR3 totals 14 residues. Germline V gives CDR1 KGHDR, CDR2 SFDVKD. The V end lost 4 bases, the J end lost 6 bases, and 12 bases lay between the germline ends. Written as DNA, the CDR3 is TGTGCCACCAGTGAGGCAGGGGTTACTCAGCCCCAGCATTTT. Translated, it gives CATSEAGVTQPQHF.

A few counts support this clonotype. This chain links TRBV5-1 with TRBJ1-4; TRBD1 is a possible D gene (5 bases). V shed 4 bases and J shed 4 bases, with 11 bases lying between them. CDR1 and CDR2 (germline): SGHRS, YFSETQ. The CDR3 consists of 14 residues. The CDR3 DNA follows: TGCGCCAGCAGCCTACTTGACAGTAATGAAAAACTGTTTTTT. Protein sequence: CASSLLDSNEKLFF.